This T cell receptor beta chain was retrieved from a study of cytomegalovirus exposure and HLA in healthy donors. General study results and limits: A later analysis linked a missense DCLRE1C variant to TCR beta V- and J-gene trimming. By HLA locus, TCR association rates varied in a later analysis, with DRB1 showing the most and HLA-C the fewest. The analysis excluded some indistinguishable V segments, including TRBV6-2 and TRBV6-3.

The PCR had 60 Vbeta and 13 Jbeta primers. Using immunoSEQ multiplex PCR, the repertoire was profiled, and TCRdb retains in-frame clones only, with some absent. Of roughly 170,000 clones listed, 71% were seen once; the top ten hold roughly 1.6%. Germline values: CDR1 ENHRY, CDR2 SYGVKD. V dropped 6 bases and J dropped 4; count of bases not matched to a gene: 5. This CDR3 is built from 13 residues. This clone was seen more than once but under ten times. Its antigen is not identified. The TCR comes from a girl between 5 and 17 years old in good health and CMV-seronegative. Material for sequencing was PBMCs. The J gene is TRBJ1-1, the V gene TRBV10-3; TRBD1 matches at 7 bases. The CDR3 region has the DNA TGTGCCATCAGAGCAGGGGGGTCCACTGAAGCTTTCTTT. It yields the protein CAIRAGGSTEAFF.